This T cell receptor beta chain was sequenced in a study of T cells in Graves' hyperthyroidism and ophthalmopathy. Overall study context: Pretreatment peripheral blood was obtained at initial diagnosis.

Note on this clonotype: Antigen: not known.

RNA transcripts served as the template for amplifying TCR beta CDR3 regions. In the first-round RT-PCR of the TCR CDR3, the HTBI primer set was used. One entry per CDR3 protein, called by TCRdb with MiXCR from the multiplex PCR reads. The sample yields nearly 750,000 distinct CDR3 sequences, about 35% seen once. General study results and limits: Also found in blood were most expanded thyroid clonotypes above 0.001. Ophthalmopathy was predicted by the model a median of roughly 6.6 months ahead of onset.

Diagnostic decisions used clinical symptoms, serum thyroxine and TRAb, thyroid ultrasound and orbital computed tomography. Germline V CDR1 and CDR2: SGHDT, YYEEEE. V was cut by 2 bases and J by 8 bases, with 22 bases left in between. The CDR3 contains 17 residues. The sequenced material came from blood. The chain employs TRBV5-6 and TRBJ2-2; a weak D match, TRBD2 (6 bases). The clonotype originates from a woman between 35 and 50 years old with Graves' hyperthyroidism. The CDR3 DNA reads TGTGCCAGCAGCTTTCGCCCGCGCGGGGTATTACGGGGGGAGCTGTTTTTT. Translating it yields CASSFRPRGVLRGELFF.